Each of the 18 T cell receptor beta chains below was sequenced from the same sample in a study of T cell changes during pregnancy in multiple sclerosis. Assay used: immunoSEQ multiplex PCR; TCRdb lists only in-frame clones, some missing. The sample contains tens of thousands of clones, 92% of which appear only once. Sample: CD4+ T cells from peripheral blood mononuclear cells, taken after pregnancy. These receptors came from a female donor with multiple sclerosis, enrolled in a pregnancy study.

This chain uses TRBV19 with TRBJ1-1, with D perhaps TRBD1 (6 bases). Germline V CDR1 and CDR2: LNHDA, SQIVND (reference sequence). V lost 11 bases and J 5 bases, leaving 21 bases between the germline ends. The CDR3 runs 14 residues. The CDR3 protein is CAVEGGGAWTEAFF. The CDR3, as DNA: TGTGCCGTAGAGGGGGGGGGCGCATGGACTGAAGCTTTCTTT.

The chain is built from TRBV7-8 and TRBJ2-2; TRBD1 might be the D (7 bases). CDR1 SGHVS and CDR2 FQNEAQ come from the germline V gene. V dropped 6 bases and J dropped 0 bases, with 11 bases sitting between them. The CDR3 covers 15 residues. In nucleotides, the CDR3 is TGTGCCAGCAGTGGCGGGACAGCGAACACCGGGGAGCTGTTTTTT. Protein sequence: CASSGGTANTGELFF.

The chain joins TRBV28 to TRBJ1-4, with no clear D. Germline-derived CDR1 and CDR2 are MDHEN and SYDVKM. Deletions cut 3 bases from V and 4 bases from J, with 9 bases between. This CDR3 region has 14 residues. CDR3 DNA: TGTGCCAGCAGTTTGGGCCAGGTTAATGAAAAACTGTTTTTT. Its translation is CASSLGQVNEKLFF.

This rearrangement joins TRBV20-1 to TRBJ2-1; D unresolved. V lost 7 bases, J lost 6 bases, and 7 bases lay in between. CDR3 length equals 10 residues. Germline CDR1 DFQATT, CDR2 SNEGSKA (reference sequence). CDR3 loop: CSGVSNEQFF. Here the CDR3 DNA reads TGCAGTGGCGTTTCCAATGAGCAGTTCTTC.

V gene TRBV10-1 combines with J gene TRBJ2-1; 10 bases line up with TRBD1. V gave up 8 bases and J gave up 6 bases; unmatched junction bases: 7. The CDR3 loop spans 14 amino acids. Germline assignment: CDR1 WNHNN and CDR2 SYGVQD (reference sequence). The CDR3 loop reads CASPGQGFFNEQFF. CDR3 coding DNA: TGCGCCAGCCCGGGACAGGGGTTTTTCAATGAGCAGTTCTTC.

This chain joins TRBV10-3 and TRBJ1-2; D ambiguous. Trimming removed 4 bases from V and 0 bases from J, with 15 bases in between. This CDR3 has 16 residues. The germline V gene encodes CDR1 ENHRY and CDR2 SYGVKD. The CDR3 reads CAISASAGSSNYGYTF. The CDR3 region has the DNA TGTGCCATCAGTGCTTCCGCAGGTTCATCTAACTATGGCTACACCTTC.

The chain uses TRBV28 and TRBJ2-1; perhaps TRBD1 as D (7 bases). Germline lookup yields CDR1 MDHEN and CDR2 SYDVKM. Trimming left V 2 bases short and J 7 bases short, with 18 bases between. The CDR3 totals 16 residues. The CDR3 loop reads CASSLLDRRRGNEQFF. Written as DNA, the CDR3 is TGTGCCAGCAGTTTACTGGACAGGCGGAGGGGAAATGAGCAGTTCTTC.

The chain carries TRBV6-1 and TRBJ2-7, with 14 bases fitting TRBD2. V was clipped by 0 bases and J by 12 bases; unmatched bases: 16. The germline CDR1 and CDR2 sequences are MNHNS and SASEGT. CDR3 length: 18 residues. CDR3 protein: CASSEALPWTSGGRETYF. The CDR3 DNA reads TGTGCCAGCAGTGAAGCGCTTCCTTGGACTAGCGGGGGGCGGGAGACGTACTTC.

The genes are TRBV5-1 and TRBJ2-1, with D possibly being TRBD2 (6 bases). Germline-derived CDR1 and CDR2 are SGHRS and YFSETQ. V gave up 0 bases and J gave up 0 bases, with 10 bases separating them. The CDR3 has 16 residues. The CDR3 DNA sequence: TGCGCCAGCAGCTTGGCCGCGGGGAGCTCCTACAATGAGCAGTTCTTC. Its protein product is CASSLAAGSSYNEQFF.

This clone was counted a few times. The J gene is TRBJ2-2, the V gene TRBV5-1; D is uncertain. This CDR3 comprises 14 residues. Per germline, CDR1 SGHRS and CDR2 YFSETQ. V was shortened by 1 base and J by 8 bases, with 12 bases between the two germline ends. Here the CDR3 DNA reads TGCGCCAGCAGCTTGACGGAGCTGGTTGGGGAGCTGTTTTTT. It encodes CASSLTELVGELFF. Using reference TRBV5-1 and TRBJ2-2 for the parts outside the CDR3, the full variable domain is KAGVTQTPRYLIKTRGQQVTLSCSPISGHRSVSWYQQTPGQGLQFLFEYFSETQRNKGNFPGRFSGRQFSNSRSEMNVSTLELGDSALYLCASSLTELVGELFFGEGSRLTVL.

The V call is TRBV7-3, the J call TRBJ1-2; possibly TRBD1 for D (5 bases). In germline, CDR1 is SGHTA, CDR2 FQGTGA. The CDR3 extends over 14 amino acids. V was trimmed by 0 bases and J by 7 bases, leaving 12 bases between them. The CDR3 loop reads CASSLTNGGFGYTF. DNA of the CDR3: TGTGCCAGCAGCTTAACCAACGGGGGGTTTGGCTACACCTTC. The full variable domain, rest sourced from reference TRBV7-3 and TRBJ1-2, is GAGVSQTPSNKVTEKGKYVELRCDPISGHTALYWYRQSLGQGPEFLIYFQGTGAADDSGLPNDRFFAVRPEGSVSTLKIQRTERGDSAVYLCASSLTNGGFGYTFGSGTRLTVV.

The chain joins TRBV14 to TRBJ2-1, with D possibly being TRBD2 (5 bases). CDR1 is SGHDN, CDR2 FVKESK, per germline. The V end lost 4 bases, the J end lost 8 bases, and 15 bases lay between the germline ends. The CDR3 runs 14 residues. CDR3 loop: CASSPSRGTDEQFF. The CDR3, as DNA: TGTGCCAGCAGCCCATCACGGGGAACTGATGAGCAGTTCTTC.

CDR3 DNA sequence: TGTGCCATCAGGGGGACTAGCACAGATACGCAGTATTTT. Residues: CAIRGTSTDTQYF. The chain has TRBV10-3 and TRBJ2-3, with D perhaps matching TRBD2 (6 bases). CDR1 and CDR2 (germline): ENHRY, SYGVKD. This CDR3 is 13 amino acids long. V gave up 6 bases and J gave up 0 bases, with 7 bases separating them.

The rearrangement links TRBV21-1 to TRBJ1-5. TRBV21-1 is an annotated pseudogene. The CDR3 extends over 16 amino acids. The CDR3, as DNA: TGTGCCAGCAGCAAACCTTCCGGGTCACCAAATCAGCCCCAGCATTTT. It translates to CASSKPSGSPNQPQHF.

V usage is TRBV9 and J usage is TRBJ2-4, with 7 bases identical to TRBD1. Trimming removed 2 bases from V and 3 bases from J; junction bases left unmatched: 2. CDR3 length: 14 amino acids. Per germline, CDR1 SGDLS and CDR2 YYNGEE. In DNA, the CDR3 is TGTGCCAGCAGCGTCCGGGACAGCAAAAACATTCAGTACTTC. Translating gives CASSVRDSKNIQYF. The full variable domain, its missing parts supplied by reference TRBV9 and TRBJ2-4, is DSGVTQTPKHLITATGQRVTLRCSPRSGDLSVYWYQQSLDQGLQFLIQYYNGEERAKGNILERFSAQQFPDLHSELNLSSLELGDSALYFCASSVRDSKNIQYFGAGTRLSVL.

The chain uses TRBV19 and TRBJ1-1; maybe TRBD1 (5 bases). This CDR3 has 15 residues. V lost 1 base and J 1 base, leaving 10 bases between the germline ends. Germline CDR1 is LNHDA and CDR2 is SQIVND (reference sequence). The CDR3 region has the DNA TGTGCCAGTAGTATAGGCAGGGTGAAGAACACTGAAGCTTTCTTT. Amino acid sequence: CASSIGRVKNTEAFF.

The rearrangement joins TRBV2 to TRBJ2-3; the match to TRBD2 covers 8 bases. The CDR3 has 15 amino acids. The germline V gene has CDR1 SNHLY and CDR2 FYNNEI. The ends lost 3 bases at V and 0 bases at J; junction bases unmatched: 2. CDR3 in DNA: TGTGCCAGCAGTGAGCGACTAGCGAGCACAGATACGCAGTATTTT. Translated: CASSERLASTDTQYF. The complete variable domain, with remaining parts taken from reference TRBV2 and TRBJ2-3, reads EPEVTQTPSHQVTQMGQEVILRCVPISNHLYFYWYRQILGQKVEFLVSFYNNEISEKSEIFDDQFSVERPDGSNFTLKIRSTKLEDSAMYFCASSERLASTDTQYFGPGTRLTVL.

This chain links TRBV13 with TRBJ2-7, with 7 bases aligning to TRBD1. V dropped 5 bases and J dropped 5; count of bases not matched to a gene: 6. The CDR3 is made up of 13 amino acids. Germline V lookup: CDR1 PRHDT, CDR2 FYEKMQ (reference sequence). This CDR3 reads CASSPTGVHEQYF. The CDR3 coding sequence is TGTGCCAGCAGCCCCACAGGGGTACACGAGCAGTACTTC. Looking up the rest from reference TRBV13 and TRBJ2-7 gives the full variable domain: AAGVIQSPRHLIKEKRETATLKCYPIPRHDTVYWYQQGPGQDPQFLISFYEKMQSDKGSIPDRFSAQQFSDYHSELNMSSLELGDSALYFCASSPTGVHEQYFGPGTRLTVT.